What follows are 27 T cell receptor beta chains derived from one specimen sequenced in a study of blood T cell repertoires in COVID-19. The method was immunoSEQ multiplex PCR; TCRdb's version includes in-frame clones alone and lacks a portion of them. The sample comprises about 280,000 clones, around 90% of which are singletons, and 9% to 9.5% rests with the top ten. The sample taken for sequencing was peripheral blood. The receptors derive from a man younger than 35 with active or convalescent COVID-19.

This rearrangement joins TRBV11-3 to TRBJ1-1, with D tentatively TRBD1 (5 bases). This CDR3 is 14 amino acids long. Germline CDR1 is SGHNT and CDR2 is YENEEA. Trimming stripped 5 bases from V and 8 bases from J, with 18 bases between. The CDR3: CASSPRTRELEAFF. Here the CDR3 DNA reads TGTGCCAGCAGCCCCCGGACAAGAGAACTAGAAGCTTTCTTT.

The CDR3 nucleotides read TGTGCCAGCAGCCTACCAGGACAGGGCCTCCAAGAGACCCAGTACTTC. It is translated as CASSLPGQGLQETQYF. The J gene is TRBJ2-5, the V gene TRBV28, with 8 bases identical to TRBD1. This CDR3 region has 16 residues. In germline, CDR1 is MDHEN, CDR2 SYDVKM. The V and J ends lost 6 bases and 1 base, in that order; junction bases with no gene match: 10.

V gene TRBV10-3 combines with J gene TRBJ2-7; 9 bases line up with TRBD2. J was trimmed by 1 base and V by 3 bases; bases with no gene match: 7. The CDR3 covers 16 residues. CDR1 is ENHRY, CDR2 SYGVKD, per germline. Written as DNA, the CDR3 is TGTGCCATCAGTGAAGGACTAGCGTCTTCATCCTACGAGCAGTACTTC. The encoded protein is CAISEGLASSSYEQYF.

This rearrangement joins TRBV7-2 to TRBJ2-4; 9 bases are a match to TRBD1. This CDR3 spans 16 amino acids. Losses at the gene ends were 4 bases for V and 7 bases for J; bases not matched to a gene: 11. Germline CDR1 SGHTA, CDR2 FQGNSA. The CDR3: CASSSIRGQGRNIQYF. The CDR3 DNA is TGTGCCAGCAGCTCTATCCGGGGACAGGGTAGGAACATTCAGTACTTC.

The rearrangement joins TRBV7-6 to TRBJ1-5; 7 bases align to TRBD1. The germline V gene has CDR1 SGHVS and CDR2 FNYEAQ. With V trimmed by 3 bases and J by 3 bases, 5 bases remained unmatched. The CDR3 has 15 amino acids. The CDR3 sequence: CASSLEGQINQPQHF. For the CDR3, the DNA is TGTGCCAGCAGCTTGGAGGGACAGATCAATCAGCCCCAGCATTTT. Complete variable domain (other parts from reference TRBV7-6 and TRBJ1-5): GAGVSQSPRYKVTKRGQDVALRCDPISGHVSLYWYRQALGQGPEFLTYFNYEAQQDKSGLPNDRFSAERPEGSISTLTIQRTEQRDSAMYRCASSLEGQINQPQHFGDGTRLSIL.

The V call is TRBV6-6, the J call TRBJ2-5; 11 bases agree with TRBD1. Germline V lookup: CDR1 MNHNY, CDR2 SVGAGI (reference sequence). The CDR3 covers 16 residues. The junction had 14 bases not matched to a gene; V was cut back by 11 bases and J by 3 bases. CDR3 in amino acids: CAVLPGQGGQKETQYF. The CDR3 DNA reads as TGTGCCGTGTTGCCGGGACAGGGGGGACAAAAAGAGACCCAGTACTTC.

The CDR3 loop reads CASSYRYDSYGYTF. For the CDR3, the DNA is TGTGCCAGCAGTTACCGCTACGACTCCTATGGCTACACCTTC. V and J are TRBV6-5 and TRBJ1-2, with D unresolved. The CDR3 is 14 residues long. Per germline, CDR1 MNHEY and CDR2 SVGAGI. V lost 2 bases and J 4 bases, leaving 11 bases between the germline ends.

The chain combines TRBV11-3 with TRBJ2-5; D is unresolved. Trimming took off 1 base at V and 0 bases at J, with 9 bases between the two ends. CDR3 length: 15 residues. Germline V gene lookup returns CDR1 SGHNT and CDR2 YENEEA. The CDR3 spells CASSLGSGYQETQYF. CDR3 bases: TGTGCCAGCAGCTTAGGGTCAGGCTACCAAGAGACCCAGTACTTC.

The rearrangement uses TRBV15 and TRBJ1-3, with D tentatively TRBD1 (6 bases). V lost 2 bases and J 2 bases, leaving 13 bases between the germline ends. The CDR3 spans 16 residues. Germline V gene sequence: CDR1 LNHNV, CDR2 YYDKDF (reference sequence). The CDR3 sequence is CATSRKTGTPGNTIYF. The CDR3 DNA is TGTGCCACCAGCAGAAAAACCGGGACACCTGGAAACACCATATATTTT.

The chain joins TRBV13 to TRBJ1-2; 8 bases map to TRBD1. The CDR3 sequence is 18 residues long. CDR1 and CDR2 (germline): PRHDT, FYEKMQ (reference sequence). V was clipped by 4 bases and J by 5 bases; unmatched bases: 18. This chain's CDR3 is CASSWTLTPKDREYGYTF. DNA of the CDR3: TGTGCCAGCAGCTGGACGCTAACACCCAAGGACAGGGAATATGGCTACACCTTC.

The chain uses TRBV11-2 and TRBJ2-7; D is undetermined. The CDR3 is 12 residues long. Germline-derived CDR1 and CDR2 are SGHAT and FQNNGV. Between the trimmed V and J ends, which lost 5 bases and 3 bases, there was a span of 8 bases. The CDR3 nucleotides read TGTGCCAGCAGCGCGAGTGTCTACGAGCAGTACTTC. It translates to CASSASVYEQYF.

V is TRBV7-9 and J is TRBJ2-5, with 8 bases fitting TRBD1. With 2 bases clipped from V and 3 bases from J, the junction kept 2 bases outside the gene matches. Per the germline V gene, CDR1 is SEHNR and CDR2 is FQNEAQ (reference sequence). This CDR3 comprises 14 residues. The CDR3 bases are TGTGCCAGCAGCTTATTGACAGGGGAAGAGACCCAGTACTTC. Translated: CASSLLTGEETQYF. The entire variable domain, with the rest obtained from reference TRBV7-9 and TRBJ2-5, is as follows: DTGVSQNPRHKITKRGQNVTFRCDPISEHNRLYWYRQTLGQGPEFLTYFQNEAQLEKSRLLSDRFSAERPKGSFSTLEIQRTEQGDSAMYLCASSLLTGEETQYFGPGTRLLVL.

The J gene is TRBJ1-1, the V gene TRBV5-4; D gene uncertain. The V gene lost 4 bases and the J gene lost 6 bases, with 10 bases spanning the gap. The germline CDR1 and CDR2 sequences are SGHNT and YYREEE (reference sequence). This CDR3 is built from 12 residues. DNA of the CDR3: TGTGCCAGCAGCGGACTTGGGGCTGAAGCTTTCTTT. Amino acid sequence: CASSGLGAEAFF. Full variable domain (remainder filled in from reference TRBV5-4 and TRBJ1-1): ETGVTQSPTHLIKTRGQQVTLRCSSQSGHNTVSWYQQALGQGPQFIFQYYREEENGRGNFPPRFSGLQFPNYSSELNVNALELDDSALYLCASSGLGAEAFFGQGTRLTVV.

The chain couples TRBV7-3 to TRBJ2-1; D possibly corresponds to TRBD1 (6 bases). Trimming removed 5 bases from V and 10 bases from J, with 12 bases in between. CDR1 is SGHTA, CDR2 FQGTGA, per germline. This CDR3 region has 12 residues. The CDR3 coding sequence is TGTGCCAGCAGCCCGGACAGTTGGGAGCAGTTCTTC. Encoded protein: CASSPDSWEQFF.

The chain employs TRBV2 and TRBJ1-3, with D perhaps TRBD1 (6 bases). The CDR3 contains 15 residues. Germline CDR1 is SNHLY and CDR2 is FYNNEI. V was cut by 8 bases and J by 2 bases, with 16 bases left in between. As DNA, the CDR3 is TGTGCCAGCCGACAGGACATAGGGGCTGGAAACACCATATATTTT. Translated, it gives CASRQDIGAGNTIYF.

The chain employs TRBV27 and TRBJ2-7; 7 positions match TRBD1. Unmatched junction bases numbered 8, after V lost 3 bases and J lost 6 bases. This CDR3 is built from 14 residues. Germline CDR1 MNHEY, CDR2 SMNVEV (reference sequence). Here the CDR3 DNA reads TGTGCCAGCAGTTTGGTTGGCAGGGGGAGCGAGCAGTACTTC. This codes for CASSLVGRGSEQYF.

The chain combines TRBV14 with TRBJ1-2, with D unclear. Trimming cost V 1 base and J 5 bases, with 11 bases left between them. The germline V gene has CDR1 SGHDN and CDR2 FVKESK. The CDR3 runs 14 residues. CDR3 loop: CASSQGKGGYGYTF. As DNA, the CDR3 is TGTGCCAGCAGCCAAGGGAAGGGAGGGTATGGCTACACCTTC.

CDR3 DNA sequence: TGCGCCAGCAGCCCCCCGACAGGGGCGAATGAGCAGTTCTTC. Its protein is CASSPPTGANEQFF. The rearrangement uses TRBV4-1 and TRBJ2-1; 8 bases line up with TRBD1. Germline CDR1 reads MGHRA; CDR2 reads YSYEKL. Trimming removed 4 bases from V and 7 bases from J; junction bases left unmatched: 6. This CDR3 spans 14 amino acids.

The CDR3 sequence: CASSLGLARGIEQFF. The CDR3 region has the DNA TGCGCCAGCAGCCTTGGACTAGCCCGGGGTATTGAGCAGTTCTTC. This rearrangement joins TRBV4-1 to TRBJ2-1; 8 bases are a match to TRBD2. The CDR3 length is 15 residues. V trimming: 4 bases; J trimming: 9 bases; junction bases outside the gene matches: 11. Germline CDR1 MGHRA, CDR2 YSYEKL.

This chain connects TRBV2 to TRBJ1-6; 9 bases fit TRBD1. With V trimmed by 9 bases and J by 11 bases, 8 bases remained unmatched. The germline V gene encodes CDR1 SNHLY and CDR2 FYNNEI. CDR3 size: 13 residues. The DNA of the CDR3 is TGTGCCAGTAGCAGGGACAGGGAGACACCCCTCCACTTT. Translated: CASSRDRETPLHF.

This clone was detected many times. This chain links TRBV7-9 with TRBJ1-4; TRBD1 aligns across 7 bases. J gave up 8 bases and V 5 bases, and 8 bases lay outside the gene matches. Germline-derived CDR1 and CDR2 are SEHNR and FQNEAQ (reference sequence). This CDR3 region has 14 residues. CDR3 sequence: CASSETGVKEKLFF. CDR3 in DNA: TGTGCCAGCAGCGAAACAGGGGTAAAGGAAAAACTGTTTTTT.

The sample holds a few counts of this clone. The chain joins TRBV7-2 to TRBJ1-2; TRBD1 agrees at 8 bases. V dropped 3 bases and J dropped 8; count of bases not matched to a gene: 8. The CDR3 has 14 amino acids. In germline, CDR1 is SGHTA, CDR2 FQGNSA. The CDR3: CASSLEDRVYGYTF. DNA for the CDR3: TGTGCCAGCAGCTTGGAGGACAGGGTCTACGGCTACACCTTC. Full variable domain (outside the CDR3, taken from reference TRBV7-2 and TRBJ1-2): GAGVSQSPSNKVTEKGKDVELRCDPISGHTALYWYRQSLGQGLEFLIYFQGNSAPDKSGLPSDRFSAERTGGSVSTLTIQRTQQEDSAVYLCASSLEDRVYGYTFGSGTRLTVV.

This chain joins TRBV19 and TRBJ2-3, with TRBD2 identical over 9 bases. V lost 5 bases and J lost 1; bases outside the gene matches: 7. Germline V gives CDR1 LNHDA, CDR2 SQIVND (reference sequence). The CDR3 totals 16 residues. The CDR3 DNA reads as TGTGCCAGTAGTTGGGACTCTAGCGGGGGCACAGATACGCAGTATTTT. It translates to CASSWDSSGGTDTQYF. The full variable domain, completed using reference TRBV19 and TRBJ2-3, is DGGITQSPKYLFRKEGQNVTLSCEQNLNHDAMYWYRQDPGQGLRLIYYSQIVNDFQKGDIAEGYSVSREKKESFPLTVTSAQKNPTAFYLCASSWDSSGGTDTQYFGPGTRLTVL.

With regard to this clone: The same CDR3 is also encoded by other DNA sequences in this sample. The V and J genes are TRBV19 and TRBJ1-5; D is unresolved. The V gene lost 4 bases and the J gene lost 9 bases, with 10 bases spanning the gap. From germline, CDR1 is LNHDA and CDR2 SQIVND (reference sequence). The CDR3 runs 12 residues. The CDR3 here is CASSRPAVPQHF. In nucleotides, the CDR3 is TGTGCCAGTAGTAGACCGGCGGTGCCCCAGCATTTT.

This sequence joins TRBV2 and TRBJ2-2, with D unclear. This CDR3 has 12 residues. Trimming took off 1 base at V and 7 bases at J, with 4 bases between the two ends. Germline lookup yields CDR1 SNHLY and CDR2 FYNNEI. Written as DNA, the CDR3 is TGTGCCAGCAGTGAAGGAGTCGGGGAGCTGTTTTTT. Translated, it gives CASSEGVGELFF. The full variable domain, rest sourced from reference TRBV2 and TRBJ2-2, is EPEVTQTPSHQVTQMGQEVILRCVPISNHLYFYWYRQILGQKVEFLVSFYNNEISEKSEIFDDQFSVERPDGSNFTLKIRSTKLEDSAMYFCASSEGVGELFFGEGSRLTVL.

This clone has just one count. This sequence joins TRBV4-1 and TRBJ1-6; 9 nucleotides match TRBD1. The CDR3 totals 17 residues. With 0 bases clipped from V and 8 bases from J, the junction kept 8 bases outside the gene matches. Germline CDR1 reads MGHRA; CDR2 reads YSYEKL. CDR3 coding DNA: TGCGCCAGCAGCCAAGATGCTTTGGGACAGGGCGATTCACCCCTCCACTTT. It codes for CASSQDALGQGDSPLHF.

This clone was observed a single time. This chain uses TRBV4-3 with TRBJ2-3; D is perhaps TRBD1 (6 bases). The CDR3 totals 16 residues. Trimming left V 1 base short and J 4 bases short, with 15 bases between. Germline CDR1 LGHNA, CDR2 YSLEER. DNA for the CDR3: TGCGCCAGCAGCCAAGGAGGGGGAAGAGGTGCAGATACGCAGTATTTT. This encodes CASSQGGGRGADTQYF.